This entry concerns a single T cell receptor beta chain. The antigen is unknown. This record comes from a study of cytomegalovirus exposure and HLA in healthy donors. Study outcomes and limitations: For presence/absence analyses, sequencing depth was assumed to be roughly uniform across donors.

PCR primers comprised 60 Vbeta and 13 Jbeta primers. Clones were sequenced by immunoSEQ multiplex PCR, and TCRdb holds only the in-frame ones, with some missing. The sample lists more than 140,000 clones; around 80% were seen once. This clonotype was obtained from a woman in her thirties or forties in good health and CMV-seronegative. The sample consisted of PBMCs.

This CDR3 reads CAISESTSGGQGEQFF. The CDR3 nucleotides are TGTGCCATCAGTGAGTCGACTAGCGGGGGCCAGGGTGAGCAGTTCTTC. The chain recombines TRBV10-3 with TRBJ2-1; 12 bases agree with TRBD2. The V segment lost 0 bases and the J segment 9 bases; nucleotides outside the gene matches: 6. Germline CDR1 ENHRY, CDR2 SYGVKD. This CDR3 contains 16 residues.